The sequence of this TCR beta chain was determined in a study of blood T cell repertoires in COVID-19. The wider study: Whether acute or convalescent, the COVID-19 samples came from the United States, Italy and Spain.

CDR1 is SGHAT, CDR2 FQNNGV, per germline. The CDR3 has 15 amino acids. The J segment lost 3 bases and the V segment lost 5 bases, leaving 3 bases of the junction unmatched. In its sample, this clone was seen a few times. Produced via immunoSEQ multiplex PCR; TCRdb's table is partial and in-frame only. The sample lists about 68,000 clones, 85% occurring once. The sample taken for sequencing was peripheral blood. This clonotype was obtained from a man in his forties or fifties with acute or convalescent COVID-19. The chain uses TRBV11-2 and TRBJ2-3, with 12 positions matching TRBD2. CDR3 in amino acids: CASSRLAGETDTQYF. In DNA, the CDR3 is TGTGCCAGCAGCCGACTAGCGGGGGAGACAGATACGCAGTATTTT.